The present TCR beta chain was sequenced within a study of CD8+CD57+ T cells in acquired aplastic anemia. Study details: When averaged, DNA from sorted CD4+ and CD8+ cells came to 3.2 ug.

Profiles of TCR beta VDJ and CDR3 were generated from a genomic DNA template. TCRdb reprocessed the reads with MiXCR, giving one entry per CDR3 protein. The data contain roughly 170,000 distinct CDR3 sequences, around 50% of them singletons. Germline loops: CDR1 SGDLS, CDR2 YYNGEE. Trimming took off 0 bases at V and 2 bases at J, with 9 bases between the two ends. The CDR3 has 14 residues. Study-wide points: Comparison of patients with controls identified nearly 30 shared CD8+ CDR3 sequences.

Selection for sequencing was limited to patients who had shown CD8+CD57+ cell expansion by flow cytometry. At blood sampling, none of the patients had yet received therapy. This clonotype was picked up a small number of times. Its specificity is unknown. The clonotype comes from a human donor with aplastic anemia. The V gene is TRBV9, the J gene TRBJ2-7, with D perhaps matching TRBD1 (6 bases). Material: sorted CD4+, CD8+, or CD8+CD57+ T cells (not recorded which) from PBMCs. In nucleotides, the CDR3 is TGTGCCAGCAGCGTAGAGGACAGTCCCTACGAGCAGTACTTC. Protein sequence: CASSVEDSPYEQYF.